This T cell receptor (beta chain) is from a study of early T cells in non-severe SARS-CoV-2 infection. Turning to this clonotype: The antigen is unknown.

The TCR library protocol was used to attach unique molecular identifiers. These identifiers were attached to individual cDNA molecules. Each CDR3 protein is one row after TCRdb ran MiXCR on the 5' RACE reads. The sample contains about 80,000 distinct CDR3 sequences, about 5% of which appear only once. Overall study findings and caveats: In VDJdb matching, anti-spike CD8 responses were favored while private and CD4 specificities went missing.

Sequencing was performed on whole blood, taken at baseline. The sequence derives from an adult who was a healthcare worker with PCR-confirmed SARS-CoV-2 infection or an uninfected control (not recorded which).

The CDR3 spells CASSSPGQGLGERNQPQHF. In DNA, the CDR3 is TGTGCCAGCAGCTCCCCCGGACAGGGATTGGGCGAGCGCAATCAGCCCCAGCATTTT. This rearrangement joins TRBV7-2 to TRBJ1-5, with TRBD1 identical over 8 bases. The CDR3 totals 19 residues. Trimming removed 4 bases from V and 2 bases from J; junction bases left unmatched: 16. CDR1 SGHTA and CDR2 FQGNSA come from the germline V gene.